This T cell receptor beta chain stems from a study of T cell changes during pregnancy in multiple sclerosis. V shed 7 bases and J 4 bases; nucleotides not matched to a gene: 4. Germline V gene data show CDR1 as SQVTM and CDR2 as ANQGSEA. The CDR3 runs 12 residues. The protocol was immunoSEQ multiplex PCR, while the TCRdb copy is restricted to in-frame clones and leaves out a portion. The sample yields fewer than 70,000 clones, 80% to 90% seen once. Sequencing used peripheral blood from another person, used as feeder cells. This receptor was obtained from a human donor whose cells served as feeder cells for cultures in a pregnancy study. This chain joins TRBV29-1 and TRBJ1-3; 7 nucleotides align to TRBD1. CDR3 DNA: TGCAGCGGGGGGACAGCGGGAAACACCATATATTTT. Translating gives CSGGTAGNTIYF.